These 8 T cell receptor beta chains came from one sample sequenced in a study of blood T cell repertoires in COVID-19. Sequenced by immunoSEQ multiplex PCR; TCRdb stores in-frame clones only, minus some. The sample has approximately 180,000 clones, about 84% seen once. The sample consisted of peripheral blood. The receptors come from a person aged 70 to 79 with COVID-19, enrolled during active disease.

The V gene is TRBV6-6, the J gene TRBJ1-5; D call uncertain. The V gene's germline CDR1 is MNHNY and CDR2 SVGAGI (reference sequence). Trimming cost V 6 bases and J 2 bases, with 11 bases left between them. This CDR3 comprises 14 residues. CDR3 nucleotides: TGTGCCAGCAGAGACAACAGAGGCAATCAGCCCCAGCATTTT. Its translation: CASRDNRGNQPQHF.

This clone was recorded a few times. Other DNA sequences in this sample translate to the same CDR3. V gene TRBV7-2 combines with J gene TRBJ2-2, with TRBD1 matching over 9 bases. The germline V gene encodes CDR1 SGHTA and CDR2 FQGNSA. This CDR3 is 16 amino acids long. V gave up 5 bases and J gave up 7 bases; unmatched junction bases: 11. The CDR3: CASSPIRGQGGGELFF. The CDR3 DNA reads TGTGCCAGCAGCCCAATCCGGGGACAGGGAGGCGGGGAGCTGTTTTTT. The full variable domain, rest sourced from reference TRBV7-2 and TRBJ2-2, is GAGVSQSPSNKVTEKGKDVELRCDPISGHTALYWYRQSLGQGLEFLIYFQGNSAPDKSGLPSDRFSAERTGGSVSTLTIQRTQQEDSAVYLCASSPIRGQGGGELFFGEGSRLTVL.

This sequence joins TRBV6-5 and TRBJ1-6, with D maybe TRBD1 (5 bases). The CDR3 runs to 16 residues. Germline assignment: CDR1 MNHEY and CDR2 SVGAGI. The V gene lost 3 bases and the J gene lost 7 bases, with 16 bases spanning the gap. The CDR3 DNA sequence: TGTGCCAGCAGTTATCGGTTTGACAGTCGGAATTCACCCCTCCACTTT. It translates to CASSYRFDSRNSPLHF.

The V call is TRBV12-3 or TRBV12-4, the J call TRBJ2-7; D might be TRBD2 (8 bases). V was shortened by 3 bases and J by 13 bases, with 16 bases between the two germline ends. The CDR3 has 12 amino acids. The DNA for the CDR3 is TGTGCCAGCAGTTTTAGCGGGACAGATCTTTACTTC. It encodes CASSFSGTDLYF.

The chain recombines TRBV19 with TRBJ2-7; D might be TRBD2 (5 bases). The CDR3 is made up of 17 amino acids. Germline CDR1 and CDR2: LNHDA and SQIVND (reference sequence). Trimming removed 5 bases at V and 2 bases at J, with 22 bases between. The CDR3: CASSGAKTTLQPYEQYF. The CDR3 region has the DNA TGTGCCAGTAGTGGAGCTAAGACTACTTTACAACCCTACGAGCAGTACTTC.

V usage is TRBV6-2 or TRBV6-3 and J usage is TRBJ1-5; 8 nucleotides line up with TRBD1. This CDR3 contains 17 residues. V was clipped by 0 bases and J by 5 bases; unmatched bases: 9. The germline V gene has CDR1 MNHEY and CDR2 SVGEGT. The CDR3 spells CASSYSMPGGADQPQHF. The CDR3 nucleotides are TGTGCCAGCAGTTACTCGATGCCAGGGGGCGCTGATCAGCCCCAGCATTTT.

This sequence joins TRBV27 and TRBJ1-6; 9 nucleotides align to TRBD1. CDR3 length: 18 residues. Germline values: CDR1 MNHEY, CDR2 SMNVEV (reference sequence). Unmatched junction bases numbered 11, after V lost 5 bases and J lost 3 bases. The CDR3 DNA reads TGTGCCAGCAGTCCCCGTGCTCCGGGACAGGGCTATAATTCACCCCTCCACTTT. It yields the protein CASSPRAPGQGYNSPLHF.

J is TRBJ2-1 and V is TRBV4-1; 8 bases fit TRBD2. V was pared by 0 bases and J by 7 bases, with 8 bases of the junction left unmatched. Germline loops: CDR1 MGHRA, CDR2 YSYEKL. CDR3 size: 16 residues. The CDR3 DNA sequence: TGCGCCAGCAGCCAAGATCTCCGGACTAGCCGGAATGAGCAGTTCTTC. It yields the protein CASSQDLRTSRNEQFF.